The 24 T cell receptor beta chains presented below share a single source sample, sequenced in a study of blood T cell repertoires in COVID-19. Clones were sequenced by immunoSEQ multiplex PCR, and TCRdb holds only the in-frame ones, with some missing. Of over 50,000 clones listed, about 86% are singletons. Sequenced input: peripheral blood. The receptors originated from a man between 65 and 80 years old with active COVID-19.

The CDR3 bases are TGTGCCAGCAGCTTAATTTTAAGCCCGGGACAGGGATATGGCTACACCTTC. This sequence encodes CASSLILSPGQGYGYTF. The V call is TRBV7-2, the J call TRBJ1-2; the match to TRBD1 covers 9 bases. The CDR3 is made up of 17 amino acids. Losses at the gene ends were 2 bases for V and 5 bases for J; bases not matched to a gene: 12. Germline V gene data show CDR1 as SGHTA and CDR2 as FQGNSA.

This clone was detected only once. CDR3 residues: CASSLTRTGGTQYF. CDR3 bases: TGTGCCAGCAGCTTAACTAGGACAGGTGGGACCCAGTACTTC. The chain carries TRBV7-8 and TRBJ2-5; 7 nucleotides align to TRBD1. Looked up from germline, CDR1 is SGHVS and CDR2 is FQNEAQ. V was clipped by 2 bases and J by 7 bases; unmatched bases: 7. The CDR3 has 14 residues. Full variable domain (remainder filled in from reference TRBV7-8 and TRBJ2-5): GAGVSQSPRYKVAKRGQDVALRCDPISGHVSLFWYQQALGQGPEFLTYFQNEAQLDKSGLPSDRFFAERPEGSVSTLKIQRTQQEDSAVYLCASSLTRTGGTQYFGPGTRLLVL.

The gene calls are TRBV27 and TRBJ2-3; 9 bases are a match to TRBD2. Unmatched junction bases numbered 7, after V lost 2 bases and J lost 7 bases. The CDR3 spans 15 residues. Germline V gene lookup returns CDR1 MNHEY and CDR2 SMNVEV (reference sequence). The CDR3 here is CASSLRLAGMNTQYF. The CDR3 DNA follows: TGTGCCAGCAGTTTAAGGCTAGCGGGGATGAATACGCAGTATTTT.

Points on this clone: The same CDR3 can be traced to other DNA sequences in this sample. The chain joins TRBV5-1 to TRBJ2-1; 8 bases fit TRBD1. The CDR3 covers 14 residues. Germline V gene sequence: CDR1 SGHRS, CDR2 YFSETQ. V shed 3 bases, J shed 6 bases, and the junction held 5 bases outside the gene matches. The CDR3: CASSSQGAGNEQFF. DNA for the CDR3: TGCGCCAGCAGCTCCCAGGGGGCTGGCAATGAGCAGTTCTTC.

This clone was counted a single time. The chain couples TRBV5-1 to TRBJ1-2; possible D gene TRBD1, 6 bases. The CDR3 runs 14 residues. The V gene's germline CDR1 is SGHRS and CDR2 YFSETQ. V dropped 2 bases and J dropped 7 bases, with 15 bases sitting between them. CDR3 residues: CASSLQGADLGYTF. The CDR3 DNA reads TGCGCCAGCAGCTTACAGGGAGCCGACCTTGGCTACACCTTC.

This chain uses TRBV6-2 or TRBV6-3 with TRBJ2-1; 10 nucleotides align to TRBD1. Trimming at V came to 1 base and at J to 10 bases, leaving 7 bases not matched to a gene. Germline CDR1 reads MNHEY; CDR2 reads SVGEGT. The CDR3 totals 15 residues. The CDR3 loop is CASSYFRTGGSEQFF. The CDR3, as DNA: TGTGCCAGCAGTTACTTCCGGACAGGGGGTAGCGAGCAGTTCTTC.

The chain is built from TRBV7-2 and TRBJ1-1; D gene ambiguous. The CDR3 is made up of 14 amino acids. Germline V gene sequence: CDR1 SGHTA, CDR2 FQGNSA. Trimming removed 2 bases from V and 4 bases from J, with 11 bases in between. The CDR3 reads CASSLSGVGTEAFF. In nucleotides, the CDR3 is TGTGCCAGCAGCTTATCCGGGGTCGGCACTGAAGCTTTCTTT.

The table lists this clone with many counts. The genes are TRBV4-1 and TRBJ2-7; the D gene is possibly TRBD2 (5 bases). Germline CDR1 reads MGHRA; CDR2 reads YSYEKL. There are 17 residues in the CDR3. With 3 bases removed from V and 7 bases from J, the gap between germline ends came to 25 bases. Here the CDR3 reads CASSHDFGGRRTREQYF. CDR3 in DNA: TGCGCCAGCAGCCATGATTTTGGTGGCCGGAGGACGAGGGAGCAGTACTTC.

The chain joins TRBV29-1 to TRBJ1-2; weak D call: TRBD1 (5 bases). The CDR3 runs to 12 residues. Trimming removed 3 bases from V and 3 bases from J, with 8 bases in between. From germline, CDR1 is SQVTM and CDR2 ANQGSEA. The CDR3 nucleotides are TGCAGCGTTGACTCAGGGCACTATGGCTACACCTTC. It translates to CSVDSGHYGYTF.

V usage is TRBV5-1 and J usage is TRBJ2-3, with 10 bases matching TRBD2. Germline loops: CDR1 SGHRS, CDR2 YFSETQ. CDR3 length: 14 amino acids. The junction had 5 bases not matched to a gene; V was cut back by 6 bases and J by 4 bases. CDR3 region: CASTGTSESDTQYF. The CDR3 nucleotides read TGCGCCAGCACCGGGACTAGCGAGTCAGATACGCAGTATTTT. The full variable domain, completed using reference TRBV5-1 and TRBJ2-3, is KAGVTQTPRYLIKTRGQQVTLSCSPISGHRSVSWYQQTPGQGLQFLFEYFSETQRNKGNFPGRFSGRQFSNSRSEMNVSTLELGDSALYLCASTGTSESDTQYFGPGTRLTVL.

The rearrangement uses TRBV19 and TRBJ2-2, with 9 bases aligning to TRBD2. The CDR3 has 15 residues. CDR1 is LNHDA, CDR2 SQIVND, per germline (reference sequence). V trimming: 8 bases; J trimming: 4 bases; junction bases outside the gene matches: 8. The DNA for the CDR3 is TGTGCCAGTCTGCGCCATAGCGGGGGCACCGGGGAGCTGTTTTTT. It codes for CASLRHSGGTGELFF.

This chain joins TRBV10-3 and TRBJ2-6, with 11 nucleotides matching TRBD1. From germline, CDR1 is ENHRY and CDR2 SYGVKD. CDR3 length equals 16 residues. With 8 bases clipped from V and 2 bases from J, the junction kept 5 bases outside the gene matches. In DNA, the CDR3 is TGTGCCATCGGCCGGGACAGGGGGACTGGGGCCAACGTCCTGACTTTC. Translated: CAIGRDRGTGANVLTF.

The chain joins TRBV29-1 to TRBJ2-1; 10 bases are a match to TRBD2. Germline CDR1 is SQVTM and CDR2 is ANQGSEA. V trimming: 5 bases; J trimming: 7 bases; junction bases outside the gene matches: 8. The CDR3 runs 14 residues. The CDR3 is CSVTERGGRNEQFF. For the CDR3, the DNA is TGCAGCGTTACCGAGCGGGGGGGGAGGAATGAGCAGTTCTTC.

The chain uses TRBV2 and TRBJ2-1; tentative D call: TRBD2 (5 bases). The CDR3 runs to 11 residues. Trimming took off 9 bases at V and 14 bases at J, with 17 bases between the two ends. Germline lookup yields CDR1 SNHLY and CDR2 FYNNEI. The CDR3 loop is CASELLAGEFF. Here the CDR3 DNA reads TGTGCCAGTGAGTTGCTAGCCGGGGAGTTCTTC.

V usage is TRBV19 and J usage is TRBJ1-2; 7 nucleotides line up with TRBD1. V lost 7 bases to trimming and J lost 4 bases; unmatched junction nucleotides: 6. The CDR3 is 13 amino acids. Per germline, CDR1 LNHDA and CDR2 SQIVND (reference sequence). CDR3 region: CASTRQGFYGYTF. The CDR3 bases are TGTGCCAGTACTAGACAGGGATTCTATGGCTACACCTTC.

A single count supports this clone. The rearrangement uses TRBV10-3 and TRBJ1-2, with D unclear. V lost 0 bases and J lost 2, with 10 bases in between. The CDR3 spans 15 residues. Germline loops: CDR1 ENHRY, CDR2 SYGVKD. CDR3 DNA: TGTGCCATCAGTGAGTCGGGCAGAAGAAACTATGGCTACACCTTC. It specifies CAISESGRRNYGYTF.

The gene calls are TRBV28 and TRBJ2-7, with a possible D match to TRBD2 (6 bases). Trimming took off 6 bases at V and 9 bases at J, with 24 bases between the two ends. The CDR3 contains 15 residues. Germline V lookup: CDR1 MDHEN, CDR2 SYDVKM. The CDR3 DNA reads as TGTGCCAGCAGCGCGGGACGGCAAGCTTCCATTGCGCAGTACTTC. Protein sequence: CASSAGRQASIAQYF.

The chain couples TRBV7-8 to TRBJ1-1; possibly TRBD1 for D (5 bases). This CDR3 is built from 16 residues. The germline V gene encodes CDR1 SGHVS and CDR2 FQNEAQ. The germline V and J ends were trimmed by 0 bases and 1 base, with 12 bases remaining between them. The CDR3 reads CASSLAWGGANTEAFF. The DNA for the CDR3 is TGTGCCAGCAGCTTAGCCTGGGGGGGAGCGAACACTGAAGCTTTCTTT. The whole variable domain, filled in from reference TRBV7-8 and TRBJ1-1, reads GAGVSQSPRYKVAKRGQDVALRCDPISGHVSLFWYQQALGQGPEFLTYFQNEAQLDKSGLPSDRFFAERPEGSVSTLKIQRTQQEDSAVYLCASSLAWGGANTEAFFGQGTRLTVV.

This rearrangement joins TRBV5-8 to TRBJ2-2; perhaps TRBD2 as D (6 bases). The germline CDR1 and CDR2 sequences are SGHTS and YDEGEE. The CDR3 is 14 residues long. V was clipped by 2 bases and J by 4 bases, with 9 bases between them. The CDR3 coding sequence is TGTGCCAGCAGCTTAATGGGGGGCACCGGGGAGCTGTTTTTT. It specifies CASSLMGGTGELFF.

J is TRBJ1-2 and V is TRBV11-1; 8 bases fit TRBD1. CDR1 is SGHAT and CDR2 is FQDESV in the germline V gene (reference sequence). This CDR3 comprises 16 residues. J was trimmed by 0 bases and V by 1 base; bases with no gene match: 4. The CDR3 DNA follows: TGTGCCAGCAGCTTAGATATGGACAGGGCTAACTATGGCTACACCTTC. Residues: CASSLDMDRANYGYTF.

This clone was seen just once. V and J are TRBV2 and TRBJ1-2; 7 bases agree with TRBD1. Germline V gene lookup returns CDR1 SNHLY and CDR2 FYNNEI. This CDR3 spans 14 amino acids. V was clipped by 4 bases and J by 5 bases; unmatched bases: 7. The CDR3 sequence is CASSVLETGYGYTF. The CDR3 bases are TGTGCCAGCAGTGTATTGGAGACAGGGTATGGCTACACCTTC.

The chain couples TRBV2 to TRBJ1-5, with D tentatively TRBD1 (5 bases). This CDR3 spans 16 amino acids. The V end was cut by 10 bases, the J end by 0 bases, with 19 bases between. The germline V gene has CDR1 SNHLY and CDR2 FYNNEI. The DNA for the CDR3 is TGTGCCATAAAGAAGGGGCAGGGTCGTAGCAATCAGCCCCAGCATTTT. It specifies CAIKKGQGRSNQPQHF.

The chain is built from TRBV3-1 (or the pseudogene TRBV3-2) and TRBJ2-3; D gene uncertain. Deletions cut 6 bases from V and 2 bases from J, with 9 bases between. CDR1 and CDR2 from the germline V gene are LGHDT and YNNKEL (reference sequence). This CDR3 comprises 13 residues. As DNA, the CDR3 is TGTGCCAGCAGACTATCCCCCACAGATACGCAGTATTTT. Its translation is CASRLSPTDTQYF.

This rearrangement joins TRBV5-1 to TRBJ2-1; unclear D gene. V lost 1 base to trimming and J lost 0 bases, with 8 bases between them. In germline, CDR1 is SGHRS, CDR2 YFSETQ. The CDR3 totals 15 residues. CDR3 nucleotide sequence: TGCGCCAGCAGCTTGCAGGCAGTCTCCTACAATGAGCAGTTCTTC. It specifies CASSLQAVSYNEQFF.